A selection of T cell receptor beta chains follows, all from one sample in a study of cytomegalovirus exposure and HLA in healthy donors. The protocol was immunoSEQ multiplex PCR, while the TCRdb copy is restricted to in-frame clones and leaves out a portion. The table has just over 150,000 clones, 75% to 80% seen once. Sequencing used PBMCs. Receptors were obtained from a woman in her fifties or sixties in good health and CMV-seropositive. CDR3s include the opening cysteine and the closing phenylalanine or tryptophan. Fields, in order: CDR3 protein, V gene, J gene.

CASSWTSGEIRETQYF	TRBV7-9	TRBJ2-5
CACTGNSDEQFF	TRBV6-6	TRBJ2-1
CASSVGEWRTNEKLFF	TRBV9	TRBJ1-4
CASTPSGTLYNEQFF	TRBV27	TRBJ2-1
CASSPSSSGGSYEQYF	TRBV7-2	TRBJ2-7
CASIAGQGRNTEAFF	TRBV19	TRBJ1-1
CASSPRRGQGRETQYF	TRBV7-2	TRBJ2-5
CASSPGGTDTQYF	TRBV18	TRBJ2-3
CASSYRGAQPQHF	TRBV7-2	TRBJ1-5
CASSFPYSNEQFF	TRBV27	TRBJ2-1
CASIPQVWREEGYEQYF	TRBV7-9	TRBJ2-7
CASSLVSWASEKLFF	TRBV11-2	TRBJ1-4
CASSRAGGQTDTQYF	TRBV5-4	TRBJ2-3
CASSIQGGNEQFF	TRBV19	TRBJ2-1
CASSPGGGTEAFF	TRBV6-6	TRBJ1-1
CASSSIGLAGTTDTQYF	TRBV7-2	TRBJ2-3
CASSLGTGEGSPLHF	TRBV5-1	TRBJ1-6
CASSETRQSTGYTF	TRBV2	TRBJ1-2
CASSENRNYGYTF	TRBV7-2	TRBJ1-2
CASSWGAGGLEQYF	TRBV7-9	TRBJ2-7
CATRGEKQGANEQFF	TRBV15	TRBJ2-1
CASSFPGSPLHF	TRBV7-8	TRBJ1-6
CASSLGPGTDTQYF	TRBV11-2	TRBJ2-3
CASSLGVTEQYF	TRBV5-6	TRBJ2-7
CASSSQTGQNQPQHF	TRBV7-2	TRBJ1-5
CASSSLSTGKIGYTF	TRBV19	TRBJ1-2
CATSRGTGGRNQPQHF	TRBV15	TRBJ1-5
CASSSRTASTDTQYF	TRBV7-2	TRBJ2-3
CAAGTGTSGNTIYF	TRBV6-5	TRBJ1-3
CASSQVRRAGELFF	TRBV4-3	TRBJ2-2
CASSLQGGVNEQYF	TRBV5-1	TRBJ2-7
CASSIRVSNQPQHF	TRBV19	TRBJ1-5
CASSLTGSLTYEQYF	TRBV2	TRBJ2-7
CAISSGAINTGELFF	TRBV10-3	TRBJ2-2
CASSPTRSNQPQHF	TRBV18	TRBJ1-5
CAWSPSLQGPQETQYF	TRBV30	TRBJ2-5
CASSLGQAGTGELFF	TRBV11-2	TRBJ2-2
CASSLVSGQREQYF	TRBV5-1	TRBJ2-7
CAWSQKHSGVFDTEAFF	TRBV30	TRBJ1-1
CSARTAYEQYF	TRBV20-1	TRBJ2-7
CASSLQVTGVSDTQYF	TRBV4-3	TRBJ2-3
CASSVHPTLQGGAEAFF	TRBV9	TRBJ1-1
CAWSEARGGISNQPQHF	TRBV30	TRBJ1-5
CASSKEGDRDDSNQPQHF	TRBV21-1	TRBJ1-5
CASSSYRGGETQYF	TRBV28	TRBJ2-5
CASSLDGGDSYEQYF	TRBV11-2	TRBJ2-7
CASSQVTEDEAFF	TRBV4-1	TRBJ1-1
CASSFYGGRGDTQYF	TRBV11-2	TRBJ2-3
CASSQDRPRYEQYF	TRBV23-1	TRBJ2-7
CASSSVSGGADTQYF	TRBV6-5	TRBJ2-3
CASSRGQDSKEQYF	TRBV9	TRBJ2-7
CASSYERGYEQYF	TRBV6-5	.
CASSSGLAGGPLSYEQYF	TRBV13	TRBJ2-7
CASSLGGEYEQYF	TRBV5-1	TRBJ2-7
CASSPTRGKLFF	TRBV27	TRBJ1-4
CASSLGGQGIYGYTF	TRBV11-2	TRBJ1-2
CASSSLRYQETQYF	TRBV7-6	TRBJ2-5
CASREVTGGAGLTEAFF	TRBV10-2	TRBJ1-1
CASSEQGAFEKLFF	TRBV25-1	TRBJ1-4
CASGKTGPSYEQYF	TRBV6-1	TRBJ2-7